This T cell receptor (beta chain) was found in a study of blood T cell repertoires in COVID-19. Study overall: Acute-phase and convalescent COVID-19 samples originated in the United States, Italy and Spain. T cells, B-cell-depleted T cells, or PBMCs supplied cDNA or gDNA.

The V and J ends lost 2 bases and 9 bases, in that order; junction bases with no gene match: 12. The CDR3 has 15 amino acids. Per the germline V gene, CDR1 is LNHNV and CDR2 is YYDKDF (reference sequence). In the original analysis: Amplified reference gene primers provided the basis for estimating nucleated cell counts. The data were produced by immunoSEQ multiplex PCR, yet TCRdb's version contains in-frame clones alone and is incomplete. V and J calls and clone size are given by that table; D and trimming were obtained from the DNA. Of fewer than 70,000 clones in the sample, 90% to 95% were seen once.

Sequenced material: peripheral blood. The sequence derives from a man aged 50-59 years with active COVID-19. J is TRBJ1-1 and V is TRBV15; TRBD1 aligns across 7 bases. The CDR3 spells CATSRPGIQGNQAFF. CDR3 DNA sequence: TGTGCCACCAGCAGACCAGGCATACAGGGGAACCAAGCTTTCTTT. Full variable domain (missing parts from reference TRBV15 and TRBJ1-1): DAMVIQNPRYQVTQFGKPVTLSCSQTLNHNVMYWYQQKSSQAPKLLFHYYDKDFNNEADTPDNFQSRRPNTSFCFLDIRSPGLGDTAMYLCATSRPGIQGNQAFFGQGTRLTVV.